This T cell receptor (beta chain) was captured by sequencing in a study of T cell repertoires in cytomegalovirus infection. Study summary: Newly reported HLA-C-restricted and thoroughly characterized HLA-B-restricted CMV epitopes were employed. An indication of both CMV infection and matching HLA type came from public TCR beta signatures.

Overall study results and limits: In two of eight donors, the top clonotype was HLA-C-restricted CMV-specific. Adding up the frequency of public TCR beta families identified people who carried CMV plus the relevant HLA.

TCRdb reprocessed the reads via MiXCR and lists one record per CDR3 protein. The sample lists approximately 910,000 distinct CDR3 sequences, roughly 30% occurring once. After removal of 4 bases from V and 2 bases from J, the junction contained 6 bases not matched to a gene. The CDR3 covers 15 residues. Germline-derived CDR1 and CDR2 are MRHNA and SNTAGT. This clonotype was picked up a small number of times. The antigen is not known. The source is a human donor in good health (CMV status not recorded). Some clones in this sample may be carry-over from other donors' samples. The chain carries TRBV6-4 and TRBJ2-3; 7 bases line up with TRBD1. This material consisted of cultured CD8+ T cells from PBMCs, taken from culture after CMV antigen stimulation. The CDR3 spells CASSVSGGFTDTQYF. The CDR3 region has the DNA TGTGCCAGCAGTGTGTCAGGGGGTTTCACAGATACGCAGTATTTT.